The 27 T cell receptor beta chains below were found in one sample sequenced in a study of cytomegalovirus exposure and HLA in healthy donors. Primers included in the PCR were 60 Vbeta and 13 Jbeta primers. The assay was immunoSEQ multiplex PCR, and TCRdb's table has in-frame clones only and misses some. This sample carries 150,000 or so clones, over 65% of them seen once, and the ten largest clones take 3%. The sequenced sample was PBMCs. The receptors were gathered from a man in his forties or fifties in good health and CMV-seropositive.

The J gene is TRBJ2-1, the V gene TRBV4-2; weak D call: TRBD2 (6 bases). The CDR3 loop spans 16 amino acids. Trimming took 1 base from V and 0 from J, leaving 10 bases between them. CDR1 is LGHNA and CDR2 is YNFKEQ in the germline V gene. The CDR3 region has the DNA TGTGCCAGCAGCCAAGGGGCGGGGAGCTCCTACAATGAGCAGTTCTTC. Its protein is CASSQGAGSSYNEQFF.

The V gene is TRBV5-1, the J gene TRBJ2-7, with D possibly matching TRBD2 (5 bases). This CDR3 is 13 amino acids long. V lost 4 bases, J lost 3 bases, and 11 bases lay in between. Germline V gene sequence: CDR1 SGHRS, CDR2 YFSETQ. CDR3 region: CASSPPGNYEQYF. The CDR3 DNA reads TGCGCCAGCAGCCCGCCGGGAAACTACGAGCAGTACTTC.

V usage is TRBV7-2 and J usage is TRBJ2-6; TRBD2 matches 10 bases. This CDR3 has 16 residues. Unmatched junction bases numbered 6, after V lost 10 bases and J lost 0 bases. Germline V lookup: CDR1 SGHTA, CDR2 FQGNSA. The chain's CDR3 is CATTLAGGSGANVLTF. CDR3 coding DNA: TGTGCCACTACTTTAGCGGGGGGCTCTGGGGCCAACGTCCTGACTTTC.

This chain connects TRBV7-6 to TRBJ2-7; TRBD2 matches 10 bases. J was trimmed by 7 bases and V by 4 bases; bases with no gene match: 10. Per germline, CDR1 SGHVS and CDR2 FNYEAQ. The CDR3 totals 15 residues. CDR3 sequence (DNA): TGTGCCAGCAGCTCACAAGAGGGTAGCGGGGGGGAGCAGTACTTC. Amino acid sequence: CASSSQEGSGGEQYF.

DNA of the CDR3: TGTGCCAGCAGTTTAGAGACAGGGGTTAATGAAAAACTGTTTTTT. It translates to CASSLETGVNEKLFF. The V call is TRBV28, the J call TRBJ1-4, with TRBD1 matching over 8 bases. CDR3 length: 15 amino acids. The germline gives CDR1 MDHEN, CDR2 SYDVKM. Unmatched junction bases numbered 3, after V lost 2 bases and J lost 4 bases.

This clone showed up just a few times. The rearrangement joins TRBV12-1 to TRBJ1-1; TRBD1, the D gene given by the table, was not confirmed from the DNA. TRBV12-1 is a pseudogene segment. The CDR3 is made up of 17 amino acids. The CDR3 is CASSSGTGVMGNTEAFF. The DNA of the CDR3 is TGTGCCAGCAGCTCCGGGACAGGGGTTATGGGGAACACTGAAGCTTTCTTT.

This rearrangement joins TRBV6-4 to TRBJ2-7; possibly TRBD2 for D (5 bases). V was cut by 2 bases and J by 1 base, with 27 bases left in between. Looked up from germline, CDR1 is MRHNA and CDR2 is SNTAGT. CDR3 size: 20 residues. CDR3 residues: CASSDPISDLDSSGSYEQYF. Here the CDR3 DNA reads TGTGCCAGCAGTGACCCAATTAGCGACCTCGATTCTTCGGGTTCCTACGAGCAGTACTTC.

The chain carries TRBV7-9 and TRBJ2-7; D possibly corresponds to TRBD2 (5 bases). This CDR3 is built from 12 residues. V was trimmed by 3 bases and J by 2 bases, leaving 5 bases between them. Germline CDR1 and CDR2: SEHNR and FQNEAQ (reference sequence). In DNA, the CDR3 is TGTGCCAGCAGCTTCGGGACCTACGAGCAGTACTTC. It specifies CASSFGTYEQYF.

The table lists this clone with a few counts. The gene calls are TRBV19 and TRBJ1-5; D is unclear. V was trimmed by 1 base and J by 2 bases, leaving 6 bases between them. The CDR3 has 14 residues. CDR1 is LNHDA, CDR2 SQIVND, per germline (reference sequence). As DNA, the CDR3 is TGTGCCAGTAGTATAGGACTGGGCAATCAGCCCCAGCATTTT. Its protein product is CASSIGLGNQPQHF. Together with reference TRBV19 and TRBJ1-5, the CDR3 gives the full variable domain: DGGITQSPKYLFRKEGQNVTLSCEQNLNHDAMYWYRQDPGQGLRLIYYSQIVNDFQKGDIAEGYSVSREKKESFPLTVTSAQKNPTAFYLCASSIGLGNQPQHFGDGTRLSIL.

This clone was picked up a small number of times. The rearrangement uses TRBV27 and TRBJ1-1; D gene unclear. This CDR3 spans 14 amino acids. Trimming stripped 4 bases from V and 3 bases from J, with 12 bases between. CDR1 MNHEY and CDR2 SMNVEV come from the germline V gene (reference sequence). Written as DNA, the CDR3 is TGTGCCAGCAGTTCAGCACGACTGTACACTGAAGCTTTCTTT. This codes for CASSSARLYTEAFF.

In its sample, this clone was seen a few times. The chain combines TRBV9 with TRBJ2-7; D gene unclear. The CDR3 totals 13 residues. V was cut by 1 base and J by 6 bases, with 11 bases left in between. CDR1 is SGDLS, CDR2 YYNGEE, per germline. CDR3 residues: CASSVRIWSEQYF. As DNA, the CDR3 is TGTGCCAGCAGCGTACGGATTTGGAGCGAGCAGTACTTC.

The chain combines TRBV29-1 with TRBJ1-1, with TRBD1 matching 8 bases. Germline lookup yields CDR1 SQVTM and CDR2 ANQGSEA. V was clipped by 7 bases and J by 5 bases; unmatched bases: 12. The CDR3 extends over 14 amino acids. CDR3 loop: CSAKPGQGETEAFF. For the CDR3, the DNA is TGCAGCGCCAAGCCCGGACAGGGCGAAACTGAAGCTTTCTTT.

This chain joins TRBV6-6 and TRBJ2-2, with a possible D match to TRBD2 (5 bases). V lost 0 bases and J lost 6, with 8 bases in between. The CDR3 runs 14 residues. CDR1 and CDR2 from the germline V gene are MNHNY and SVGAGI (reference sequence). CDR3 in DNA: TGTGCCAGCAGTTACTCGATCGGGGCCGGGGAGCTGTTTTTT. Translation gives CASSYSIGAGELFF.

The chain combines TRBV10-3 with TRBJ2-1; TRBD2 matches at 7 bases. The CDR3 has 15 amino acids. V trimming: 3 bases; J trimming: 9 bases; junction bases outside the gene matches: 11. Germline assignment: CDR1 ENHRY and CDR2 SYGVKD. CDR3: CAISEGQRGMGEQFF. CDR3 nucleotides: TGTGCCATCAGTGAAGGCCAGCGGGGCATGGGTGAGCAGTTCTTC.

This clone was seen a few times. V usage is TRBV2 and J usage is TRBJ2-5; 9 nucleotides match TRBD2. V was clipped by 6 bases and J by 5 bases; unmatched bases: 10. Germline CDR1 SNHLY, CDR2 FYNNEI. CDR3 length equals 15 residues. The CDR3 bases are TGTGCCAGCAGAGGACTAGCGTCCCTGCTCGAGACCCAGTACTTC. It is translated as CASRGLASLLETQYF.

This sequence joins TRBV5-1 and TRBJ2-7; the match to TRBD1 covers 7 bases. The germline V gene encodes CDR1 SGHRS and CDR2 YFSETQ. The CDR3 spans 14 residues. The junction had 13 bases not matched to a gene; V was cut back by 4 bases and J by 9 bases. The CDR3 sequence is CASSRDSPSSGQYF. The CDR3 bases are TGCGCCAGCAGCAGGGACAGTCCCTCATCGGGGCAGTACTTC.

The rearrangement joins TRBV13 to TRBJ2-7, with TRBD1 matching over 10 bases. Germline trimming cut 4 bases from V and 3 bases from J; bases unmatched to any gene: 3. The V gene's germline CDR1 is PRHDT and CDR2 FYEKMQ (reference sequence). The CDR3 has 14 residues. DNA of the CDR3: TGTGCCAGCAGCTCGGGACAGGGGAGCTACGAGCAGTACTTC. Its protein is CASSSGQGSYEQYF. Full variable domain (remainder filled in from reference TRBV13 and TRBJ2-7): AAGVIQSPRHLIKEKRETATLKCYPIPRHDTVYWYQQGPGQDPQFLISFYEKMQSDKGSIPDRFSAQQFSDYHSELNMSSLELGDSALYFCASSSGQGSYEQYFGPGTRLTVT.

The V and J genes are TRBV11-2 and TRBJ2-3; D might be TRBD2 (6 bases). The germline V gene encodes CDR1 SGHAT and CDR2 FQNNGV. CDR3 length equals 14 residues. V was shortened by 1 base and J by 2 bases, with 7 bases between the two germline ends. The CDR3 coding sequence is TGTGCCAGCAGCTTAGTAGCGGCCACAGATACGCAGTATTTT. Translating it yields CASSLVAATDTQYF.

This chain connects TRBV11-2 to TRBJ2-3, with D possibly matching TRBD2 (7 bases). Germline V lookup: CDR1 SGHAT, CDR2 FQNNGV. The V gene lost 4 bases and the J gene lost 4 bases, with 18 bases spanning the gap. The CDR3 consists of 16 residues. The CDR3 region has the DNA TGTGCCAGCAGCTCGAGGGGGGGGTGGGACGCAGATACGCAGTATTTT. It yields the protein CASSSRGGWDADTQYF.

The V and J genes are TRBV19 and TRBJ2-2; 7 bases are shared with TRBD1. Germline values: CDR1 LNHDA, CDR2 SQIVND (reference sequence). Trimming at V came to 5 bases and at J to 0 bases, leaving 9 bases not matched to a gene. This CDR3 region has 17 residues. The CDR3 sequence: CASSGTAQAANTGELFF. The CDR3 DNA reads as TGTGCCAGTAGTGGGACAGCCCAGGCCGCGAACACCGGGGAGCTGTTTTTT.

The DNA of the CDR3 is TGTGCCTGGGCTACCGGGACAGGGGGTTTTGGCTACACCTTC. Protein product: CAWATGTGGFGYTF. The chain is built from TRBV30 and TRBJ1-2, with 11 nucleotides matching TRBD1. Germline values: CDR1 GTSNPN, CDR2 SVGIG (reference sequence). CDR3 length equals 14 residues. J lost 7 bases, V lost 5 bases, and 9 bases had no gene match.

The V and J genes are TRBV5-6 and TRBJ1-2; TRBD1 is a possible D gene (6 bases). Per the germline V gene, CDR1 is SGHDT and CDR2 is YYEEEE. V was shortened by 3 bases and J by 0 bases, with 12 bases between the two germline ends. The CDR3 contains 15 residues. Here the CDR3 DNA reads TGTGCCAGCAGCTCCCGGGACACATCTAACTATGGCTACACCTTC. Protein: CASSSRDTSNYGYTF.

The chain joins TRBV19 to TRBJ2-1; a weak D match, TRBD1 (6 bases). The CDR3 consists of 15 residues. Trimming took off 9 bases at V and 5 bases at J, with 20 bases between the two ends. The germline CDR1 and CDR2 sequences are LNHDA and SQIVND (reference sequence). For the CDR3, the DNA is TGTGCCAGCCAACCGGAGTCAACAGGGAACAATGAGCAGTTCTTC. Protein sequence: CASQPESTGNNEQFF.

The J gene is TRBJ2-7, the V gene TRBV7-9; D might be TRBD1 (5 bases). The ends were cut back, 5 bases at V and 5 bases at J, with 16 bases in the middle. Per germline, CDR1 SEHNR and CDR2 FQNEAQ (reference sequence). The CDR3 totals 14 residues. The DNA for the CDR3 is TGTGCCAGCAGCCGCCAAGGGCAGGGCGACGAGCAGTACTTC. Translation gives CASSRQGQGDEQYF.

The gene calls are TRBV30 and TRBJ2-7; D possibly corresponds to TRBD2 (7 bases). Germline CDR1 is GTSNPN and CDR2 is SVGIG (reference sequence). Trimming took off 3 bases at V and 3 bases at J, with 15 bases between the two ends. This CDR3 is 14 amino acids long. The CDR3 loop is CAWSRDGGLYEQYF. The CDR3, as DNA: TGTGCCTGGAGCCGAGACGGGGGGCTCTACGAGCAGTACTTC.

This sequence joins TRBV5-1 and TRBJ1-3, with a weak D call TRBD1 (5 bases). Germline lookup yields CDR1 SGHRS and CDR2 YFSETQ. The ends were cut back, 6 bases at V and 0 bases at J, with 22 bases in the middle. This CDR3 region has 18 residues. The CDR3 nucleotides are TGCGCCAGCACTTCCTTGGGACTTGACAGAAGCTCTGGAAACACCATATATTTT. It yields the protein CASTSLGLDRSSGNTIYF.

V and J are TRBV7-2 and TRBJ2-7; the D gene is possibly TRBD1 (5 bases). Germline CDR1 SGHTA, CDR2 FQGNSA. Trimming took off 3 bases at V and 7 bases at J, with 16 bases between the two ends. The CDR3 sequence is 14 residues long. This CDR3 reads CASSFQGVLREQYF. In nucleotides, the CDR3 is TGTGCCAGCAGCTTCCAGGGTGTTCTACGGGAGCAGTACTTC.